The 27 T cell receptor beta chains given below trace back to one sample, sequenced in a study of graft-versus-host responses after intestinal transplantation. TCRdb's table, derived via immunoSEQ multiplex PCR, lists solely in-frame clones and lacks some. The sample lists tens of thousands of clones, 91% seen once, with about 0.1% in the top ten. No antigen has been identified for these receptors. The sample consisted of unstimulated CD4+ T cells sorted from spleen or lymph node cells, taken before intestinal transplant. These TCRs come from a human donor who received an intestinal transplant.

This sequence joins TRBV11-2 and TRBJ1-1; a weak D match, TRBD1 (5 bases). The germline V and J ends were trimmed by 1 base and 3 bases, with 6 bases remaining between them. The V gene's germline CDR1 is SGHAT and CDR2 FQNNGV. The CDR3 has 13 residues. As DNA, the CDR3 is TGTGCCAGCAGCTTAGTCAGGGACACTGAAGCTTTCTTT. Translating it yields CASSLVRDTEAFF.

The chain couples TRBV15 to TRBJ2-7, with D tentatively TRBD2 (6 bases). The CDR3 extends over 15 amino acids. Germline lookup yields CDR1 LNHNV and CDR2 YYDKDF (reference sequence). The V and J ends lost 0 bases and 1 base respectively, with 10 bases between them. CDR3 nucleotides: TGTGCCACCAGCAGAGATCCGGCGGGGTCCTACGAGCAGTACTTC. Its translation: CATSRDPAGSYEQYF.

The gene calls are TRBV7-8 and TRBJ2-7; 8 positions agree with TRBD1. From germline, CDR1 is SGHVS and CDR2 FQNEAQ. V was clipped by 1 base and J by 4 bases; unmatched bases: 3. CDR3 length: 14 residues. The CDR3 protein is CASSLGQGKYEQYF. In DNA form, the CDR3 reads TGTGCCAGCAGCTTAGGACAGGGGAAGTACGAGCAGTACTTC. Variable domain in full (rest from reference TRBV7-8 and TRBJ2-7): GAGVSQSPRYKVAKRGQDVALRCDPISGHVSLFWYQQALGQGPEFLTYFQNEAQLDKSGLPSDRFFAERPEGSVSTLKIQRTQQEDSAVYLCASSLGQGKYEQYFGPGTRLTVT.

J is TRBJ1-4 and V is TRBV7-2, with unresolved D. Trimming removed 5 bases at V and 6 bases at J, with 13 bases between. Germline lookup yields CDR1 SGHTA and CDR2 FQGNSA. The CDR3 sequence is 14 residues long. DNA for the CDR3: TGTGCCAGCAGCCTACTCGGGCGGGATGAAAAACTGTTTTTT. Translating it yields CASSLLGRDEKLFF.

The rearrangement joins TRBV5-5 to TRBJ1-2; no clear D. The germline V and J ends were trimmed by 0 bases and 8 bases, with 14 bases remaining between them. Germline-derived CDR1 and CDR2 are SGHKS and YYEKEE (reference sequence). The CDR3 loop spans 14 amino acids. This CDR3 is CASSLVGTAGGYTF. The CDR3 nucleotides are TGTGCCAGCAGCTTGGTTGGCACAGCGGGCGGCTACACCTTC.

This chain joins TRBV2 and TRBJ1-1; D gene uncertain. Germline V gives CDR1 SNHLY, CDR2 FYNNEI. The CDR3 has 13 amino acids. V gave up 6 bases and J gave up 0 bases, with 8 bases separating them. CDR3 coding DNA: TGTGCCAGCAGCGAGAATATGAACACTGAAGCTTTCTTT. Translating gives CASSENMNTEAFF. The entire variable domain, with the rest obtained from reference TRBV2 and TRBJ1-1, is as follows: EPEVTQTPSHQVTQMGQEVILRCVPISNHLYFYWYRQILGQKVEFLVSFYNNEISEKSEIFDDQFSVERPDGSNFTLKIRSTKLEDSAMYFCASSENMNTEAFFGQGTRLTVV.

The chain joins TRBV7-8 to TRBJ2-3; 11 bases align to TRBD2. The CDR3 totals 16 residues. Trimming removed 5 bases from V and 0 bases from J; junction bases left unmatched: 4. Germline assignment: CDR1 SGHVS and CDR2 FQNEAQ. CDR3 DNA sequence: TGTGCCAGCAGCGTCACTAGCGGGAGTAGCACAGATACGCAGTATTTT. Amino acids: CASSVTSGSSTDTQYF.

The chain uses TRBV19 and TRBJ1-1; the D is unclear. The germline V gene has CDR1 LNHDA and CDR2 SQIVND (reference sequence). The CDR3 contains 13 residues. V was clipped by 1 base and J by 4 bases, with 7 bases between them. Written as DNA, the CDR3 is TGTGCCAGTAGTATAGTAGGGAGCACTGAAGCTTTCTTT. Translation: CASSIVGSTEAFF.

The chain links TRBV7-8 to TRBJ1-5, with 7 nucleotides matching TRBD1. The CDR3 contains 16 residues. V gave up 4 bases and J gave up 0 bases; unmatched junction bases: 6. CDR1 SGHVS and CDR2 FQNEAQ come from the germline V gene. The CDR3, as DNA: TGTGCCAGCAGCTCAACAGGGGATTATAGCAATCAGCCCCAGCATTTT. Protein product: CASSSTGDYSNQPQHF.

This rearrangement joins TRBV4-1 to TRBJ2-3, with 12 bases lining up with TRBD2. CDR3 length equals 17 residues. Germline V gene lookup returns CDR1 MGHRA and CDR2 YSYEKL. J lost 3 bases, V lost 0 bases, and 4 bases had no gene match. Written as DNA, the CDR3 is TGCGCCAGCAGCCAAGATTACCTAGCGGGGGGGACAGATACGCAGTATTTT. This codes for CASSQDYLAGGTDTQYF.

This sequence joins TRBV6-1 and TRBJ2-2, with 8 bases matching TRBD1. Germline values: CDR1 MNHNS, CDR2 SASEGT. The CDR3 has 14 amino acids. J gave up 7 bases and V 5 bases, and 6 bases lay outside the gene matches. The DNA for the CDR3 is TGTGCCAGCAGTCCCCACAGGGGGAGCGGGGAGCTGTTTTTT. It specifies CASSPHRGSGELFF.

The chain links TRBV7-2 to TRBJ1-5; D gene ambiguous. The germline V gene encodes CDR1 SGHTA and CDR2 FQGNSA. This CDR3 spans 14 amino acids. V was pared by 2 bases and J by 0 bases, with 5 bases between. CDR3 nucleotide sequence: TGTGCCAGCAGCTTACGGGGTAGCAATCAGCCCCAGCATTTT. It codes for CASSLRGSNQPQHF. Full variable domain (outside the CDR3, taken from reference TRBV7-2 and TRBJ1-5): GAGVSQSPSNKVTEKGKDVELRCDPISGHTALYWYRQSLGQGLEFLIYFQGNSAPDKSGLPSDRFSAERTGGSVSTLTIQRTQQEDSAVYLCASSLRGSNQPQHFGDGTRLSIL.

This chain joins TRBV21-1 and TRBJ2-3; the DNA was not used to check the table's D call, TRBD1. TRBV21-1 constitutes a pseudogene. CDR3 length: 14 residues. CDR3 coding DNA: TGTGCCAGCAGCAAAGGACAGGGGGCAGATACGCAGTATTTT. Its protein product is CASSKGQGADTQYF.

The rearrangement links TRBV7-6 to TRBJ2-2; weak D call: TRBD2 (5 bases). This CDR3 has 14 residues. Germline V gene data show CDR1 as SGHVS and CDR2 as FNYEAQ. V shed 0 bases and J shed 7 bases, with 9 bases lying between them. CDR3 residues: CASSLASGFGELFF. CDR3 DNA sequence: TGTGCCAGCAGCTTAGCTTCGGGGTTCGGGGAGCTGTTTTTT.

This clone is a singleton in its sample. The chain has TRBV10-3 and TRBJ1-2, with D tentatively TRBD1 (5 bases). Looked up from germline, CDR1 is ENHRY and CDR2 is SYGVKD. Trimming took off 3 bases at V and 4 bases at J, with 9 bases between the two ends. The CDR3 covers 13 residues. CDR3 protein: CAISEQVSYGYTF. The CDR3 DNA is TGTGCCATCAGTGAACAGGTTAGCTATGGCTACACCTTC.

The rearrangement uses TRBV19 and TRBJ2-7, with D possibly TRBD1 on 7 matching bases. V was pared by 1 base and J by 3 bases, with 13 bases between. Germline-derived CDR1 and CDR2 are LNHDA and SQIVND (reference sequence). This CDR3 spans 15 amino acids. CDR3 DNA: TGTGCCAGTAGTATAGTCCAGGGGGGAAACTACGAGCAGTACTTC. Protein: CASSIVQGGNYEQYF. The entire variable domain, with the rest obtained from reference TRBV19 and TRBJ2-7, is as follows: DGGITQSPKYLFRKEGQNVTLSCEQNLNHDAMYWYRQDPGQGLRLIYYSQIVNDFQKGDIAEGYSVSREKKESFPLTVTSAQKNPTAFYLCASSIVQGGNYEQYFGPGTRLTVT.

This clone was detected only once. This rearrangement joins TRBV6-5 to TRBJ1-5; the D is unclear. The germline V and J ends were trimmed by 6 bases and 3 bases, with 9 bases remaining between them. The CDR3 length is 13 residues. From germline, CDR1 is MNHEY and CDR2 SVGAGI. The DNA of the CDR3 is TGTGCCAGCAGCGGCGGCCTCAATCAGCCCCAGCATTTT. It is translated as CASSGGLNQPQHF.

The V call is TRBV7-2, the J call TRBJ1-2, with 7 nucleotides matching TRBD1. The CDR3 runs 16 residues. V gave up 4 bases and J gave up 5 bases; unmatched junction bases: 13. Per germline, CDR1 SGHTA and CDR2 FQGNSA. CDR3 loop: CASSSVDRREEYGYTF. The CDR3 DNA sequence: TGTGCCAGCAGCTCCGTGGACAGGCGGGAAGAGTATGGCTACACCTTC.

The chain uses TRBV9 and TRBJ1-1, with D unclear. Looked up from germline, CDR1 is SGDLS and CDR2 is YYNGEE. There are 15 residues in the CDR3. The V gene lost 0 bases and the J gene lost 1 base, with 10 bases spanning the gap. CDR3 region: CASSVEARGNTEAFF. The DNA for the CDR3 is TGTGCCAGCAGCGTAGAGGCGCGGGGGAACACTGAAGCTTTCTTT.

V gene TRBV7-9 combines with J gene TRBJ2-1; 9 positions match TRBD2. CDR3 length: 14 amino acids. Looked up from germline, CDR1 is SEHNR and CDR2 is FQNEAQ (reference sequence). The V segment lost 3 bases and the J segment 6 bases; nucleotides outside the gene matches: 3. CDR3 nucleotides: TGTGCCAGCAGCTTGGGTAGCGGGGGCAATGAGCAGTTCTTC. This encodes CASSLGSGGNEQFF.

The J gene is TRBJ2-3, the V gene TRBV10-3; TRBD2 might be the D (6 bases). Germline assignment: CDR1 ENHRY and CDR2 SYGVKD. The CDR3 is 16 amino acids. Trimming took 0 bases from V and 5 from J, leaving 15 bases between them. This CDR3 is CAISESAGPARDTQYF. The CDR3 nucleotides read TGTGCCATCAGTGAGTCCGCGGGACCGGCCAGAGATACGCAGTATTTT.

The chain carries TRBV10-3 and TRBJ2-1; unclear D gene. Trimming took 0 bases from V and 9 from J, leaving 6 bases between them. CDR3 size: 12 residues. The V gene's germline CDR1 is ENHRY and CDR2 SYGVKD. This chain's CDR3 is CAISESGAEQFF. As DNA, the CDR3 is TGTGCCATCAGTGAGTCGGGCGCTGAGCAGTTCTTC.

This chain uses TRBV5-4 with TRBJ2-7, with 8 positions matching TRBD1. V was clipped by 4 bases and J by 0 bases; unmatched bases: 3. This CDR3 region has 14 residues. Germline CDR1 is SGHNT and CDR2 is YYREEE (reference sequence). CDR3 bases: TGTGCCAGCAGCCCGGGACAGGCCTCCTACGAGCAGTACTTC. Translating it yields CASSPGQASYEQYF.

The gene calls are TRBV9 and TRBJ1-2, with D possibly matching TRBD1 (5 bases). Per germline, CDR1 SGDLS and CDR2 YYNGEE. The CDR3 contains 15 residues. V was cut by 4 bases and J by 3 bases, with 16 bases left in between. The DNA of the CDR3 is TGTGCCAGCAGCCCCACATTGGGGGAGGACTATGGCTACACCTTC. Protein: CASSPTLGEDYGYTF.

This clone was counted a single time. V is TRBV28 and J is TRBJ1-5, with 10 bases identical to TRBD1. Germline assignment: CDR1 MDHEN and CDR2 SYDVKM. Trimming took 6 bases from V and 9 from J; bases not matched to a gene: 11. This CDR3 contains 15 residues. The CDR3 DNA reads TGTGCCAGCAGCTGGGGACAGGGGTTCGCTGGGCCCCAGCATTTT. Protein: CASSWGQGFAGPQHF. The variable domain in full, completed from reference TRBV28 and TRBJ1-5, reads DVKVTQSSRYLVKRTGEKVFLECVQDMDHENMFWYRQDPGLGLRLIYFSYDVKMKEKGDIPEGYSVSREKKERFSLILESASTNQTSMYLCASSWGQGFAGPQHFGDGTRLSIL.

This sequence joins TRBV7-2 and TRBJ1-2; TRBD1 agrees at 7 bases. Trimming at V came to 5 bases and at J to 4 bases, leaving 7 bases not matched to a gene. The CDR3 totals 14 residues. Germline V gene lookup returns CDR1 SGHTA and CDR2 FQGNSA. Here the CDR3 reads CASSPGQEAYGYTF. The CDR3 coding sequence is TGTGCCAGCAGCCCAGGACAGGAGGCCTATGGCTACACCTTC.

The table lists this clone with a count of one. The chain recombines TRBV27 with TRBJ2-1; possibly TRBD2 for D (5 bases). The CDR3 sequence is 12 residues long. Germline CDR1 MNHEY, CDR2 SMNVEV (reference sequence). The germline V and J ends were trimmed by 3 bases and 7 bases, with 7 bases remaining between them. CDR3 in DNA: TGTGCCAGCAGTTTTAGGGAGAATGAGCAGTTCTTC. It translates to CASSFRENEQFF.